The entry that follows covers one T cell receptor (beta chain) sequence. Its antigen is unknown. Per the original methods: Published virus-specific TCRB sequences matched only a few of the patient CD8+ clones exceeding 1%. TCRdb keeps only in-frame clones here, not all; method: immunoSEQ multiplex PCR. That table is the source of V, J and clone size, and D and trimming were worked out from the DNA. The table has 13,000 or so clones, 82% seen once. The CDR3 length is 17 residues. Trimming cost V 0 bases and J 3 bases; bases outside gene matches: 6. The germline V gene has CDR1 SGHNT and CDR2 YYREEE (reference sequence). This sample is part of a study of somatic mutations in cytotoxic T cells in rheumatoid arthritis. Study at large: Patients had about 30 ml EDTA blood drawn right after diagnosis, before any treatment. Purity of nearly 100% was reached when some V beta antibody-stained T-cell populations were flow-sorted, including V beta1+ cells sequenced for TCRB.

Study-wide findings and caveats: With age, CD8+ clonality increased in rheumatoid arthritis patients, whereas no such increase appeared in healthy controls.

The chain employs TRBV5-4 and TRBJ1-6, with TRBD1 identical over 7 bases. Sequencing was performed on CD8+ T cells sorted from blood. The TCR was taken from an adult with rheumatoid arthritis. CDR3 sequence: CASSLDRQGSYNSPLHF. Written as DNA, the CDR3 is TGTGCCAGCAGCTTGGATAGACAGGGAAGCTATAATTCACCCCTCCACTTT. Full variable domain (rest looked up from reference TRBV5-4 and TRBJ1-6): ETGVTQSPTHLIKTRGQQVTLRCSSQSGHNTVSWYQQALGQGPQFIFQYYREEENGRGNFPPRFSGLQFPNYSSELNVNALELDDSALYLCASSLDRQGSYNSPLHFGNGTRLTVT.